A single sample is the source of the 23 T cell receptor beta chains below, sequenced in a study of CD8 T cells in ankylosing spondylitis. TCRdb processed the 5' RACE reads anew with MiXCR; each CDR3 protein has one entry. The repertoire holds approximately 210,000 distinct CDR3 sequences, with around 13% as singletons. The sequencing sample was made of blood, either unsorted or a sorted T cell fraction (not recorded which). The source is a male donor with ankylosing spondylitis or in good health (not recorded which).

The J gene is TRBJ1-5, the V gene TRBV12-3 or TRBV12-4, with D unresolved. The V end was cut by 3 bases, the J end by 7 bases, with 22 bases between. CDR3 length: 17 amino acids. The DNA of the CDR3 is TGTGCCAGCAGTTTCCCTTGGTTTTTTGGTACCCCCCAGCCCCAGCATTTT. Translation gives CASSFPWFFGTPQPQHF.

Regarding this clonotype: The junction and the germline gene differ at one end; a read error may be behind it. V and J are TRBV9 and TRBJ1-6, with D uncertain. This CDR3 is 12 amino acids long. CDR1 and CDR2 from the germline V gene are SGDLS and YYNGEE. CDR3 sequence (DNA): TGTGCCAGCAACGGAAATAACTCACCCCTCCACTTT. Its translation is CASNGNNSPLHF.

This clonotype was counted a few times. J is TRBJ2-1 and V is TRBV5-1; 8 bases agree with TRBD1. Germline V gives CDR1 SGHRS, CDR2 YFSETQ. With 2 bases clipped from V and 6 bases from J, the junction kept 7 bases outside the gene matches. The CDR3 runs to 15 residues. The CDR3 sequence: CASSFGQGAGNEQFF. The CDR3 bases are TGCGCCAGCAGCTTTGGCCAGGGGGCGGGCAATGAGCAGTTCTTC.

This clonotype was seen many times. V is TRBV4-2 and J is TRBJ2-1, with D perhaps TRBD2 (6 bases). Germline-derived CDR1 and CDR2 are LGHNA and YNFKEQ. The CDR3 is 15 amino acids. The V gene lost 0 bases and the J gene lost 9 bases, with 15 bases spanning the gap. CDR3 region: CASSQEAWEEGEQFF. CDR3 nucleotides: TGTGCCAGCAGCCAAGAGGCGTGGGAGGAGGGTGAGCAGTTCTTC.

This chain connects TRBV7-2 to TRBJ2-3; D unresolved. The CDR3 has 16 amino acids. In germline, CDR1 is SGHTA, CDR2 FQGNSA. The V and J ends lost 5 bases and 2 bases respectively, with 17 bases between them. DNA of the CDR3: TGTGCCAGCAGCCTGACCCAGTGGCTTTACACAGATACGCAGTATTTT. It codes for CASSLTQWLYTDTQYF. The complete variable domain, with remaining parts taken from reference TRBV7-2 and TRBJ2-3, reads GAGVSQSPSNKVTEKGKDVELRCDPISGHTALYWYRQSLGQGLEFLIYFQGNSAPDKSGLPSDRFSAERTGGSVSTLTIQRTQQEDSAVYLCASSLTQWLYTDTQYFGPGTRLTVL.

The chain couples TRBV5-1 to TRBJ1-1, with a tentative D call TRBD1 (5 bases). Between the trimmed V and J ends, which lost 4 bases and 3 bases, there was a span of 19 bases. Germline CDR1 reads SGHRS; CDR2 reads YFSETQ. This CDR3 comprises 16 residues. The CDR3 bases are TGCGCCAGCAGCGTGACCCCTCAGGGCCTGGACACTGAAGCTTTCTTT. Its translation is CASSVTPQGLDTEAFF. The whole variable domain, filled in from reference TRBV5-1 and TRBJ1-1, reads KAGVTQTPRYLIKTRGQQVTLSCSPISGHRSVSWYQQTPGQGLQFLFEYFSETQRNKGNFPGRFSGRQFSNSRSEMNVSTLELGDSALYLCASSVTPQGLDTEAFFGQGTRLTVV.

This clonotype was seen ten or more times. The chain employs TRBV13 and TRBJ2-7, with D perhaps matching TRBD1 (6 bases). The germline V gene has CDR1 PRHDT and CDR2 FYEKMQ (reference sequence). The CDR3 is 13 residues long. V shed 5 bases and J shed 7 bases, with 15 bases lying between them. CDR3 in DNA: TGTGCCAGCAGCCACGAAGACGGGACAGAGCAGTACTTC. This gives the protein CASSHEDGTEQYF.

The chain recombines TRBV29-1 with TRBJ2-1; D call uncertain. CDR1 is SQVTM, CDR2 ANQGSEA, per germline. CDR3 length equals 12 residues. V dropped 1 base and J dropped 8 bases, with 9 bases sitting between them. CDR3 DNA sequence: TGCAGCGTTGAAGGCAGGTTGCATGAGCAGTTCTTC. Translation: CSVEGRLHEQFF.

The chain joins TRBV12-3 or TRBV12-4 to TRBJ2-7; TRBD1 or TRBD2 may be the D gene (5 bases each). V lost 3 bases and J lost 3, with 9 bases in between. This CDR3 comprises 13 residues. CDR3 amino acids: CASSFDSGYEQYF. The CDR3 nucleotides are TGTGCCAGCAGTTTCGACAGCGGCTACGAGCAGTACTTC.

The CDR3 sequence: CASSVHGATEAFF. DNA of the CDR3: TGTGCCAGCAGCGTACACGGGGCCACTGAAGCTTTCTTT. The genes are TRBV9 and TRBJ1-1; possible D gene TRBD1, 5 bases. The CDR3 runs to 13 residues. V lost 1 base and J 4 bases, leaving 8 bases between the germline ends. Germline V gene lookup returns CDR1 SGDLS and CDR2 YYNGEE.

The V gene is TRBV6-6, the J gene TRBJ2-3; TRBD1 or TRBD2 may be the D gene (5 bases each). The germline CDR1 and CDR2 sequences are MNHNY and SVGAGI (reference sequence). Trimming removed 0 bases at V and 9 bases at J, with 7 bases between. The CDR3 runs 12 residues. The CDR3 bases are TGTGCCAGCAGTTACTCCGGGGCCACGCAGTATTTT. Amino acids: CASSYSGATQYF.

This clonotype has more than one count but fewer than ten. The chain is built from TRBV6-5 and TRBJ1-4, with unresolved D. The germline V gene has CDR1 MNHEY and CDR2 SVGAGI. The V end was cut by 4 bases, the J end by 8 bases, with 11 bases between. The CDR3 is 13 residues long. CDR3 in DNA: TGTGCCAGCAGTTCAGTATCAGGCGAAAAACTGTTTTTT. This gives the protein CASSSVSGEKLFF.

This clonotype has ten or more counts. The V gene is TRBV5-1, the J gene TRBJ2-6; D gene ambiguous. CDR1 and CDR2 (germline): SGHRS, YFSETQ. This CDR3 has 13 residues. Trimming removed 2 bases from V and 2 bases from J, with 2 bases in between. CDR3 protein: CASSFAGANVLTF. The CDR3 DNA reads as TGCGCCAGCAGCTTTGCTGGGGCCAACGTCCTGACTTTC.

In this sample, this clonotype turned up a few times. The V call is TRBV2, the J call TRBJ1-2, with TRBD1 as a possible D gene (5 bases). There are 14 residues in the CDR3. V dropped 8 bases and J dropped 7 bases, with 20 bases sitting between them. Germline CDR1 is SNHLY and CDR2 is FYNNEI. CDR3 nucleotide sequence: TGTGCCAGCGGCAAATCCGGGACGCGGGCTGGCTACACCTTC. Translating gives CASGKSGTRAGYTF.

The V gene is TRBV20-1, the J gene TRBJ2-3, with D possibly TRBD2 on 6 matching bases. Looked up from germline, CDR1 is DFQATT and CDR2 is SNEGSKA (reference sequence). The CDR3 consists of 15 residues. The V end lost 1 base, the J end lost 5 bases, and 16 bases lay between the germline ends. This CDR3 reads CSARGRAQRLDTQYF. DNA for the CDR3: TGCAGTGCTAGAGGGAGGGCCCAGAGATTAGATACGCAGTATTTT.

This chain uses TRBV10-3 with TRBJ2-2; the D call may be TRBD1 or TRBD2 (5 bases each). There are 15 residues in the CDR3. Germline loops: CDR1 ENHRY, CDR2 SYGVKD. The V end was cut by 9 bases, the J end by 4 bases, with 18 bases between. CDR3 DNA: TGTGCCATATATTCCGGGACCCTGAGCACCGGGGAGCTGTTTTTT. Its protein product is CAIYSGTLSTGELFF.

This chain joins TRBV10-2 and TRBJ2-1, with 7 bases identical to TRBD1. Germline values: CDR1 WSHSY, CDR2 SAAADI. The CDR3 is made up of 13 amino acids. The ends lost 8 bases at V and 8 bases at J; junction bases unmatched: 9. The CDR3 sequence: CASGRQGRDEQFF. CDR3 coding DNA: TGCGCCAGCGGGAGACAGGGTAGAGATGAGCAGTTCTTC.

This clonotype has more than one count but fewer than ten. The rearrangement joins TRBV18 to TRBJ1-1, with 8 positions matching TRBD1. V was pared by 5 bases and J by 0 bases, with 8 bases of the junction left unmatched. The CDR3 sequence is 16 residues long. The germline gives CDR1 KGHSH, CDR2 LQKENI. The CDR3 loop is CASSAGTGLMNTEAFF. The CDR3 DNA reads TGTGCCAGCTCAGCCGGGACAGGCTTAATGAACACTGAAGCTTTCTTT. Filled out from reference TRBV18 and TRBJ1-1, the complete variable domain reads NAGVMQNPRHLVRRRGQEARLRCSPMKGHSHVYWYRQLPEEGLKFMVYLQKENIIDESGMPKERFSAEFPKEGPSILRIQQVVRGDSAAYFCASSAGTGLMNTEAFFGQGTRLTVV.

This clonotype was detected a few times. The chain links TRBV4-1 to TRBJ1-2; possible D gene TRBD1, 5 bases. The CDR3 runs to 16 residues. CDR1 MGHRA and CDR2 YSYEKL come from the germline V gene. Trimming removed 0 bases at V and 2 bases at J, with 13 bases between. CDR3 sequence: CASSQDTGTGNYGYTF. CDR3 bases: TGCGCCAGCAGCCAAGATACCGGGACGGGGAACTATGGCTACACCTTC.

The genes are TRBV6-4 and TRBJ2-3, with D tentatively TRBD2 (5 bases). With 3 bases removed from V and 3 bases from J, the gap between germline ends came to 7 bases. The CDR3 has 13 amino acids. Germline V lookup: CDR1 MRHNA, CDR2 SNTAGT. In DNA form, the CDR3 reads TGTGCCAGCAGTGAAACGGGGACAGATACGCAGTATTTT. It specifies CASSETGTDTQYF.

The CDR3 nucleotides read TGCAGCGTTGTTGGAGGATCTAACTATGGCTACACCTTC. Protein product: CSVVGGSNYGYTF. The chain has TRBV29-1 and TRBJ1-2; D gene unclear. V shed 4 bases and J shed 0 bases, with 9 bases lying between them. Germline V gene sequence: CDR1 SQVTM, CDR2 ANQGSEA. The CDR3 has 13 amino acids.

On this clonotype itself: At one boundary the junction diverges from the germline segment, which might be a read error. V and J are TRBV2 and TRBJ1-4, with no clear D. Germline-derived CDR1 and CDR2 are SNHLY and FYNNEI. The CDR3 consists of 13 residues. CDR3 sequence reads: CASGEVLDEKLFF. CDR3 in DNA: TGTGCCAGCGGTGAGGTCCTTGATGAAAAACTGTTTTTT.

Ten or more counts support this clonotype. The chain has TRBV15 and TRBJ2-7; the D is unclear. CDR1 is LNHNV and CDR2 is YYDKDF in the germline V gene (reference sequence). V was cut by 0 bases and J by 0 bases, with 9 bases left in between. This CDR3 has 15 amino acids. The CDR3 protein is CATSRDRTFSYEQYF. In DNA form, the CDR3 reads TGTGCCACCAGCAGAGACAGGACCTTCTCCTACGAGCAGTACTTC.